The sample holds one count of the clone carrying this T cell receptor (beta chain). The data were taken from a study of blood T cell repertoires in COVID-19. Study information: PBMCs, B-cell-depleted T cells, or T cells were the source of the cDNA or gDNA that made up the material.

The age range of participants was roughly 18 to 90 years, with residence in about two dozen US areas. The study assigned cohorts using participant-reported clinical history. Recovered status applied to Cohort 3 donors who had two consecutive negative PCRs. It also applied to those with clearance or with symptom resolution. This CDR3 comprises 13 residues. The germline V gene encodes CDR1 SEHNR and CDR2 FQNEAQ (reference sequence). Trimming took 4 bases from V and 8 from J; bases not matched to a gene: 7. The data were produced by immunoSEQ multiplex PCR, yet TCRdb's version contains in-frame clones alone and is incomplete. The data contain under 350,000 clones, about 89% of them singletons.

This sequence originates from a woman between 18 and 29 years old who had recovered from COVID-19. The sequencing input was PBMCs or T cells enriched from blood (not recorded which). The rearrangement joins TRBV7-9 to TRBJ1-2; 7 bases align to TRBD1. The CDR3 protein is CASSYLQGNGYTF. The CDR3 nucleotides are TGTGCCAGCAGCTATTTACAGGGGAACGGCTACACCTTC.